This TCR beta chain is drawn from a study of tumor-infiltrating lymphocytes in primary liver carcinoma. The source of the blood RNA was unsorted whole blood, and germline DNA was extracted as well. Concerning this clonotype itself: The junction differs from germline at one of its ends, possibly a read error.

Starting material of 500 ng total RNA yielded TCR beta cDNA via a constant-region primer. Slightly modified ARM-PCR, run as three nested multiplex PCR rounds, produced the TCR beta libraries. TCRdb fed the multiplex PCR reads into MiXCR, producing one record per CDR3 protein. The data hold under 200,000 distinct CDR3 sequences, with approximately 65% observed a single time. The sample comprised peripheral blood. The sequence derives from an older woman with primary liver carcinoma and hepatitis B virus infection.

The CDR3 sequence is CASRLGGVYEEYF. In DNA, the CDR3 is TGTGCCAGCAGGCTCGGTGGGGTCTACGAGGAGTACTTC. The chain couples TRBV12-3 or TRBV12-4 to TRBJ2-7; no reliable D call. The CDR3 consists of 13 residues.